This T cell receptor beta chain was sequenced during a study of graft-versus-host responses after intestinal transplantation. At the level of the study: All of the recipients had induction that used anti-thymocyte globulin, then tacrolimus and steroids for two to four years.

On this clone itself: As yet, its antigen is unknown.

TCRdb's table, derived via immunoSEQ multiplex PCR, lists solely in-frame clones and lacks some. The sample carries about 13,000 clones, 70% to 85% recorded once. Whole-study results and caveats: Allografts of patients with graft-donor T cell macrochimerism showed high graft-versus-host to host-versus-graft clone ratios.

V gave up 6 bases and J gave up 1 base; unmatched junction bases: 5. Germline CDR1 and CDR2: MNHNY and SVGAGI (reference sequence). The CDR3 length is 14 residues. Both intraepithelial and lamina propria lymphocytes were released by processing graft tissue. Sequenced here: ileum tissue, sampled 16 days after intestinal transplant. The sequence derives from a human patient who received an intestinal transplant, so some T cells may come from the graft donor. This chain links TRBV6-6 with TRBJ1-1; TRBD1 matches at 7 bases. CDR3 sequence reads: CASSQDRANTEAFF. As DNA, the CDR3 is TGTGCCAGCAGCCAAGACAGGGCGAACACTGAAGCTTTCTTT.